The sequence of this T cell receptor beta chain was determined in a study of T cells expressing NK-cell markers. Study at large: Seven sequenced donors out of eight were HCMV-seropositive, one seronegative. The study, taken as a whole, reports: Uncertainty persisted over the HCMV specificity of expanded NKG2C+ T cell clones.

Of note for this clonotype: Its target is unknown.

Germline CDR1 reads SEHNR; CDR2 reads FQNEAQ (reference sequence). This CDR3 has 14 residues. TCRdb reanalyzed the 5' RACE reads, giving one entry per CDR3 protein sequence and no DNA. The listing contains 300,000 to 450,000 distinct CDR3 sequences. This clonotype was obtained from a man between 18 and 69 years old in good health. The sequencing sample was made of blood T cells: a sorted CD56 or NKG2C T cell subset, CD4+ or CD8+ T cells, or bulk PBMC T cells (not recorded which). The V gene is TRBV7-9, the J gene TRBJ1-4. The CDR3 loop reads CASSLQVQSEKLFF.